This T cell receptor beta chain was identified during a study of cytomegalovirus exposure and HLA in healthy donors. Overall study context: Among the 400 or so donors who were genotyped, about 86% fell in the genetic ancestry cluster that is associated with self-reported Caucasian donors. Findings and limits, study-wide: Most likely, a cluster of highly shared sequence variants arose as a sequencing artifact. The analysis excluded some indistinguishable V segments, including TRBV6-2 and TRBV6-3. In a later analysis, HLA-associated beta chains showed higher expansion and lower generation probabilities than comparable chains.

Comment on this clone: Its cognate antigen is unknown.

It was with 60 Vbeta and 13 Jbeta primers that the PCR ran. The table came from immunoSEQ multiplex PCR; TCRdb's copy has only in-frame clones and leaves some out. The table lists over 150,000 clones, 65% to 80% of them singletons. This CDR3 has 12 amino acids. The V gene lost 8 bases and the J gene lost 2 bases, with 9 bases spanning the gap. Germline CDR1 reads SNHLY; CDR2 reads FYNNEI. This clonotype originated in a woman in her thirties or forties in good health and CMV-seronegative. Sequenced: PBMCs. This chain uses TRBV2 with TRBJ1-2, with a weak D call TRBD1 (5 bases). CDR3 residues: CASRGNNYGYTF. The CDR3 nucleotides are TGTGCCAGCCGGGGGAACAACTATGGCTACACCTTC.